This T cell receptor (beta chain) originates from a study of early T cells in non-severe SARS-CoV-2 infection. Background on the study: Chains were unpaired, as sequencing was done on bulk RNA from unsorted whole blood. Overall study results and limits: VDJdb-based annotation leaned toward anti-spike CD8 responses and missed private and CD4 specificities.

Comment on this clonotype: The antigen is not known.

In the library, individual cDNA molecules carried attached unique molecular identifiers. In TCRdb, the 5' RACE reads were re-called with MiXCR into one record per CDR3 protein. The sample contains tens of thousands of distinct CDR3 sequences, 14% of which appear only once. CDR1 and CDR2 (germline): MNHEY, SMNVEV (reference sequence). The CDR3 runs 14 residues. J gave up 6 bases and V 7 bases, and 12 bases lay outside the gene matches. Sequenced material: whole blood. The sequence was obtained from an adult who was a healthcare worker with PCR-confirmed SARS-CoV-2 infection or an uninfected control (not recorded which). The V gene is TRBV27, the J gene TRBJ2-7; the match to TRBD2 covers 7 bases. CDR3 region: CASNPGTSALEQYF. The CDR3 DNA reads TGTGCCAGCAACCCCGGAACTAGCGCCCTCGAGCAGTACTTC.